The clone carrying this T cell receptor beta chain was seen only a few times. The antigen remains unidentified. V lost 8 bases, J lost 6 bases, and 5 bases stayed unmatched. Germline V lookup: CDR1 ENHRY, CDR2 SYGVKD. CDR3 length: 13 residues. Primers included in the PCR were 60 Vbeta and 13 Jbeta primers. Generated by immunoSEQ multiplex PCR, the TCRdb table keeps only in-frame clones and is missing some. This table holds about 77,000 clones, about 80% found once. This sample was included in a study of cytomegalovirus exposure and HLA in healthy donors. The study, taken as a whole, reports: In a later analysis, the majority of CMV-associated beta chains seemingly showed HLA restriction.

The sequence derives from a man aged 35-49 years in good health and CMV-seronegative. The sample was PBMCs. This chain joins TRBV10-3 and TRBJ1-5; 9 bases fit TRBD1. The CDR3 region is CAIGTGGTQPQHF. The CDR3 bases are TGTGCCATCGGTACAGGGGGCACTCAGCCCCAGCATTTT.